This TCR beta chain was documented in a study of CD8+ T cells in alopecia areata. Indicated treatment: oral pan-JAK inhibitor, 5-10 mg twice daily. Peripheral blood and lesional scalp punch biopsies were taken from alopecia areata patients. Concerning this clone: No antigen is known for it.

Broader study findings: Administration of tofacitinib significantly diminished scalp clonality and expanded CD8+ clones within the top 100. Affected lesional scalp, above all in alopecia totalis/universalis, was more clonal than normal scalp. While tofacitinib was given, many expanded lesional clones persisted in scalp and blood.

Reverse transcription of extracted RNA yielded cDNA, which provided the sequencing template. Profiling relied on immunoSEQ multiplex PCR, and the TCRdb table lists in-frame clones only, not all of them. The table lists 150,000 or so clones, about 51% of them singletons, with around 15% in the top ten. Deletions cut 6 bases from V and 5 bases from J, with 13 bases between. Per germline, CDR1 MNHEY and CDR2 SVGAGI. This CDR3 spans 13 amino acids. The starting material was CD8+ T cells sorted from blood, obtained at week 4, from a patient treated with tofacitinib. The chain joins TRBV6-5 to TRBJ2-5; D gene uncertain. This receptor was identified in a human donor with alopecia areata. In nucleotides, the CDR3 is TGTGCCAGCAGAGAAGGGTCAAGGGAGACCCAGTACTTC. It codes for CASREGSRETQYF.